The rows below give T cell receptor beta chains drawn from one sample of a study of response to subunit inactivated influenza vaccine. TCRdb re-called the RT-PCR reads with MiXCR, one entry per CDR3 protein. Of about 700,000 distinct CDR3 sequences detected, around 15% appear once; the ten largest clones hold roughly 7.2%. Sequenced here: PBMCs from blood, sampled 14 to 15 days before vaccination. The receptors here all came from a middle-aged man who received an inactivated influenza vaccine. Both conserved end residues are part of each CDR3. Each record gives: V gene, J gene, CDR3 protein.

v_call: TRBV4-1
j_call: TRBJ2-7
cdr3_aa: CASSSRDRLTYEQYF

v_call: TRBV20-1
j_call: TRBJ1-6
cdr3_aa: CSARARQANVNSPLHF

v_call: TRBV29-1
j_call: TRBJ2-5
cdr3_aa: CSVEGQGETQYF

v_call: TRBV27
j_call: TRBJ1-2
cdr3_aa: CASSLIGTGEYGYTF

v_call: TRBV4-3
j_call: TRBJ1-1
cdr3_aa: CASSHGTANTEAFF

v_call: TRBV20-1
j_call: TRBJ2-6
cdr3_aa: CSARSNSHSGANVLTF

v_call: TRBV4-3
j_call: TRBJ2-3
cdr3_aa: CASSQRLRRRSTDTQYF

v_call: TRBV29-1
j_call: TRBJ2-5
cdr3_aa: CSVEQGPAETQYF

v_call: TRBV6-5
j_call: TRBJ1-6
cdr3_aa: CASSYPAGDYNSPLHF

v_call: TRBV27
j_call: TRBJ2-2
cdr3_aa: CASSFMSGELFF

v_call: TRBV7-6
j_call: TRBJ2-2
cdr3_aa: CASSLATSGAGELFF

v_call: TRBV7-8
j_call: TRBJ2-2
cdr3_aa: CASSLGITGELFF

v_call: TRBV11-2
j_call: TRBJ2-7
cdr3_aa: CASSLVFSRGFVTGSYEQYF

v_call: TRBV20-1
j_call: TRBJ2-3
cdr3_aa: CSARAGTTDTQYF

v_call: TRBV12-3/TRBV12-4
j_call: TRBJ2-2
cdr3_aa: CASSQGLAGGGRLFF

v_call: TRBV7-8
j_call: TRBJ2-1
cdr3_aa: CASSLLTTDQSYNEQFF

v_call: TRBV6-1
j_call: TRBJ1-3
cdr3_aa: CASSRGFGNTIYF

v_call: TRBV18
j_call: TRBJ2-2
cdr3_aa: CASSPQSLPPNTGELFF

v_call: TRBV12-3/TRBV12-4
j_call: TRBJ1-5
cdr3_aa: CASSWGRDQPQHF

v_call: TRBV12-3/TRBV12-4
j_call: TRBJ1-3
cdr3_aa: CASSRNRASGNTIYF

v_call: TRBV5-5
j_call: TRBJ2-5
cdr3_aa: CASSLVGTGGETQYF

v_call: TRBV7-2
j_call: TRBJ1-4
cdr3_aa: CASSPRATNEKLFF

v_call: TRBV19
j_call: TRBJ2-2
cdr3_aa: CASKTPNTGELFF

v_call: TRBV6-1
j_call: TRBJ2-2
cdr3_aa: CASSEALRGSGELFF

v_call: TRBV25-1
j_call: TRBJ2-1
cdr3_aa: CASSEGQAWGGDEQFF

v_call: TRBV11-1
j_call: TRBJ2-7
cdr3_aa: CASSQGLAVYEQYF

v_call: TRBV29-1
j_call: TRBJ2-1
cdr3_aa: CSVGGGFPNNEQFF

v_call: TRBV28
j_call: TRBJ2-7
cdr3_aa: CASRWEGPYEQYF

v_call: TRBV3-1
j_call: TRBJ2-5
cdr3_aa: CASSQAPGWQTQYF

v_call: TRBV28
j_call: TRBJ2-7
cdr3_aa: CASSLPALSYEQYF

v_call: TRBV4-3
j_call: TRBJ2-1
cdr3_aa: CASSQDITVSSYNEQFF

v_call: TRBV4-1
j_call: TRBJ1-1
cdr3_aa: CASSQDTWGSTEAFF

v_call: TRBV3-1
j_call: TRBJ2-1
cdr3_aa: CASSQDRFNEQFF

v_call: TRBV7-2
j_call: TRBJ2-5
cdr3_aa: CASSFSQLQETQYF

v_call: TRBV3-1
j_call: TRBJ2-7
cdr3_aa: CASSQDNEQYF

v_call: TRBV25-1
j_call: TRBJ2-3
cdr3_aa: CASSESKGVGADTQYF

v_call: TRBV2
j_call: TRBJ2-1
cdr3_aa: CASSAEDRGFEQFF

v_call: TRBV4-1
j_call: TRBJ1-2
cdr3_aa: CASSQDRGRVLYGYTF